What follows are 27 T cell receptor beta chains derived from one specimen sequenced in a study of T cells expressing NK-cell markers. Each CDR3 protein gets one entry in TCRdb, which reprocessed the 5' RACE reads and gives no DNA. Found here are some 410,000 distinct CDR3 sequences; the top ten clones hold less than 7.5%. Sequencing input: blood T cells: a sorted CD56 or NKG2C T cell subset, CD4+ or CD8+ T cells, or bulk PBMC T cells (not recorded which). The receptors here all came from a woman between 18 and 70 years old in good health.

The V gene is TRBV28, the J gene TRBJ1-5; no DNA is available, so the TRBD1 call from TCRdb remains unchecked. The CDR3 spans 15 residues. Germline values: CDR1 MDHEN, CDR2 SYDVKM. The CDR3 is CASSSIGQGRQPQHF. Supplemented by reference TRBV28 and TRBJ1-5, the full variable domain reads DVKVTQSSRYLVKRTGEKVFLECVQDMDHENMFWYRQDPGLGLRLIYFSYDVKMKEKGDIPEGYSVSREKKERFSLILESASTNQTSMYLCASSSIGQGRQPQHFGDGTRLSIL.

J is TRBJ2-7 and V is TRBV10-2; TCRdb selects TRBD2, and the lack of DNA leaves this call unchecked. This CDR3 is built from 16 residues. In germline, CDR1 is WSHSY, CDR2 SAAADI. The CDR3 sequence is CASGLWRSSGVYEQYF.

CDR3 sequence: CASKASGGDTGELFF. The V call is TRBV9, the J call TRBJ2-2; TCRdb proposes TRBD2, but this gene call is untestable without DNA. The CDR3 extends over 15 amino acids. Germline CDR1 and CDR2: SGDLS and YYNGEE.

The CDR3 sequence: CSADRSFEAFF. The chain is built from TRBV29-1 and TRBJ1-1; TCRdb's assignment of TRBD1 cannot be checked, as there is no DNA. The CDR3 contains 11 residues. From germline, CDR1 is SQVTM and CDR2 ANQGSEA.

The rearrangement joins TRBV12-3 or TRBV12-4 to TRBJ2-5; TCRdb reports TRBD2, a call that lacks DNA to check it against. The CDR3 is 14 amino acids. Here the CDR3 reads CASSFGAGVETQYF.

The J gene is TRBJ2-6, the V gene TRBV5-4; with no DNA, the TCRdb D assignment of TRBD1 cannot be verified. The CDR3 totals 16 residues. Germline CDR1 and CDR2: SGHNT and YYREEE (reference sequence). The CDR3: CASSPQGGAGANVLTF.

V usage is TRBV5-1 and J usage is TRBJ2-3; TCRdb lists TRBD2, though no DNA is available to test this call. The CDR3 is 16 residues long. Germline values: CDR1 SGHRS, CDR2 YFSETQ. This CDR3 reads CASSGRLAGGSDTQYF.

The rearrangement links TRBV15 to TRBJ2-1. Germline CDR1 and CDR2: LNHNV and YYDKDF (reference sequence). This CDR3 contains 15 residues. CDR3 residues: CATSRDLAEFNEQFF.

The genes are TRBV25-1 and TRBJ1-2; TCRdb outputs TRBD1, but without DNA this stays unchecked. Germline CDR1 is MGHDK and CDR2 is SYGVNS. This CDR3 comprises 12 residues. This CDR3 is CATPRQLYGYTF.

V gene TRBV4-1 combines with J gene TRBJ2-1; the D call of TRBD1 rests on TCRdb alone, since no DNA is present to check it. Germline values: CDR1 MGHRA, CDR2 YSYEKL. The CDR3 runs 12 residues. The CDR3 sequence: CASRQGYNEQFF.

The J gene is TRBJ1-5, the V gene TRBV9; TCRdb calls TRBD1, which cannot be checked without DNA. Germline V gives CDR1 SGDLS, CDR2 YYNGEE. This CDR3 is built from 13 residues. The CDR3 sequence: CASSVGGSQPQHF.

This chain uses TRBV20-1 with TRBJ2-1; TCRdb selects TRBD2, and the lack of DNA leaves this call unchecked. CDR1 and CDR2 (germline): DFQATT, SNEGSKA (reference sequence). CDR3 length: 13 amino acids. The CDR3 loop reads CSAGAGGRNEQFF.

CDR3 residues: CASNPAGGKDTQYF. The J gene is TRBJ2-3, the V gene TRBV12-3 or TRBV12-4; with no DNA, the TCRdb D assignment of TRBD2 cannot be verified. This CDR3 is 14 amino acids long.

The gene calls are TRBV20-1 and TRBJ2-4; without DNA, the TCRdb call of TRBD2 cannot be checked. Germline CDR1 DFQATT, CDR2 SNEGSKA (reference sequence). The CDR3 length is 16 residues. The chain's CDR3 is CSAIIRLAGGRNIQYF.

The V gene is TRBV19, the J gene TRBJ2-5; TCRdb gives TRBD2 as the D gene, but with no DNA this cannot be confirmed. Germline V lookup: CDR1 LNHDA, CDR2 SQIVND (reference sequence). There are 15 residues in the CDR3. CDR3 residues: CASSINSGSEETQYF.

The rearrangement uses TRBV7-2 and TRBJ1-5. Germline CDR1 and CDR2: SGHTA and FQGNSA. This CDR3 contains 13 residues. CDR3 region: CASSLPGGQPQHF. The full variable domain, completed using reference TRBV7-2 and TRBJ1-5, is GAGVSQSPSNKVTEKGKDVELRCDPISGHTALYWYRQSLGQGLEFLIYFQGNSAPDKSGLPSDRFSAERTGGSVSTLTIQRTQQEDSAVYLCASSLPGGQPQHFGDGTRLSIL.

The chain recombines TRBV6-1 with TRBJ2-4; without DNA, the TCRdb call of TRBD1 cannot be checked. The CDR3 has 15 amino acids. Germline assignment: CDR1 MNHNS and CDR2 SASEGT. The CDR3 reads CASSTGTAAKNIQYF.

The chain links TRBV6-5 to TRBJ2-7; as DNA is missing, the TRBD1 call by TCRdb cannot be tested. CDR1 and CDR2 from the germline V gene are MNHEY and SVGAGI. This CDR3 region has 14 residues. The CDR3 loop is CASGYRGPTYEQYF.

The chain combines TRBV29-1 with TRBJ2-7; the TCRdb call, TRBD1, lacks DNA for checking. CDR3 size: 11 residues. Per the germline V gene, CDR1 is SQVTM and CDR2 is ANQGSEA. The CDR3 is CSVGGGAEQYF.

The V and J genes are TRBV18 and TRBJ2-7. CDR1 and CDR2 (germline): KGHSH, LQKENI. The CDR3 has 12 amino acids. This CDR3 is CASSPSTIEQYF.

J is TRBJ1-3 and V is TRBV7-2; the TCRdb call, TRBD1, lacks DNA for checking. This CDR3 has 15 amino acids. Germline CDR1 and CDR2: SGHTA and FQGNSA. The CDR3 is CASSQTSGPLNTIYF.

This rearrangement joins TRBV10-2 to TRBJ2-6. The germline V gene has CDR1 WSHSY and CDR2 SAAADI. CDR3 size: 14 residues. CDR3 protein: CASSEARGANVLTF.

The CDR3 loop is CASSSPPTGGFGYTF. The genes are TRBV5-1 and TRBJ1-2; TCRdb picks TRBD1, but there is no DNA to check that call. CDR1 and CDR2 from the germline V gene are SGHRS and YFSETQ. The CDR3 consists of 15 residues.

This chain uses TRBV20-1 with TRBJ1-1. This CDR3 has 11 residues. Germline CDR1 and CDR2: DFQATT and SNEGSKA (reference sequence). CDR3 sequence reads: CSARGGTEAFF.

The chain uses TRBV7-2 and TRBJ1-5; the TRBD1 assignment by TCRdb is unverifiable without DNA. CDR3 length equals 14 residues. The V gene's germline CDR1 is SGHTA and CDR2 FQGNSA. The CDR3 spells CASSLGQGGQPQHF.

The chain uses TRBV5-1 and TRBJ2-5; TCRdb picks TRBD1, but there is no DNA to check that call. The CDR3 spans 15 residues. The germline V gene has CDR1 SGHRS and CDR2 YFSETQ. CDR3 sequence reads: CASSLVGEFQETQYF.

The chain combines TRBV10-3 with TRBJ2-1; TCRdb outputs TRBD1, but without DNA this stays unchecked. The CDR3 consists of 16 residues. The germline V gene has CDR1 ENHRY and CDR2 SYGVKD. The CDR3 loop is CAIIGNPDRIYNEQFF.